This T cell receptor beta chain stems from a study of T cell clonality in common variable immunodeficiency. Study results and limitations: CVID patient heterogeneity limited repertoire-clinical complication correlations.

Sequencing input was equivalent genomic DNA from CVID and controls. The method was immunoSEQ multiplex PCR; TCRdb's version includes in-frame clones alone and lacks a portion of them. The counts give about 60,000 clones, none of them seen only once; approximately 1.6% is held by the top ten. Per germline, CDR1 SGHRS and CDR2 YFSETQ. Trimming at V came to 3 bases and at J to 1 base, leaving 0 bases not matched to a gene. The CDR3 loop spans 14 amino acids. This clone was observed many times. The target antigen is unknown. The sequenced fragment ends 3 residues before the CDR3 boundary, so the rest is inferred from the germline J gene.

J is TRBJ1-1 and V is TRBV5-1; 10 bases are shared with TRBD1. The clonotype was recovered from a person between 18 and 75 years old in good health. The sample was peripheral blood mononuclear cells. CDR3 protein: CASSWDRGNTEAFF. The sequenced CDR3 bases are TGCGCCAGCAGCTGGGACAGGGGGAACACTGAA.